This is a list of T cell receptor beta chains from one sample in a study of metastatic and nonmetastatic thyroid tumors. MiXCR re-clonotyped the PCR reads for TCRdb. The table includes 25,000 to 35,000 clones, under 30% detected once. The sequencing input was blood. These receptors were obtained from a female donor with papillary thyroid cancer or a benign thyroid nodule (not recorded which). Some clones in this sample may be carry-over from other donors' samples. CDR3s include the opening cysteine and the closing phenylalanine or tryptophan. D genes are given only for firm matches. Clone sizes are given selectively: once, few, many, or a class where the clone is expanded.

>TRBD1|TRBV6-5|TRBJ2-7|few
CASRYSRDSSYEQYF
TGTGCCAGCAGATATAGCCGGGACAGCTCCTACGAGCAGTACTTC
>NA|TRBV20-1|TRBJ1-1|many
CSASERENTEAFF
TGCAGTGCTAGTGAGAGAGAAAACACTGAAGCTTTCTTT
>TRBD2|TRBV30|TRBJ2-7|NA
CAWSGLAGDVYEQYF
TGTGCCTGGAGTGGGTTAGCGGGAGATGTCTACGAGCAGTACTTC
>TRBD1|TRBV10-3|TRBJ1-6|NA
CATAGQPDSPLHF
TGTGCCACTGCGGGACAGCCAGATTCACCCCTCCACTTT
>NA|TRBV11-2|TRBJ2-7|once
CASSLGGTYEQYF
TGTGCCAGCAGCCTAGGGGGGACCTACGAGCAGTACTTC
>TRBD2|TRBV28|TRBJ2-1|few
CASSGTSVTYNEQFF
TGTGCCAGCAGTGGGACTAGCGTCACCTACAATGAGCAGTTCTTC
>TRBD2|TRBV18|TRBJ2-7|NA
CASSQQRGLETEQYF
TGTGCCAGCTCACAGCAGCGGGGACTCGAAACCGAGCAGTACTTC
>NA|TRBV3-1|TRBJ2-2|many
CASSPRVANTGELFF
TGTGCCAGCAGTCCCAGGGTAGCGAACACCGGGGAGCTGTTTTTT
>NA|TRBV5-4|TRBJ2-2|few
CASSFIDTGELFF
TGTGCCAGCAGCTTTATAGACACCGGGGAGCTGTTTTTT
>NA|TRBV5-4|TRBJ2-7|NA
CASSGDGQHQYEQYF
TGTGCCAGCAGCGGGGATGGACAGCATCAATACGAGCAGTACTTC
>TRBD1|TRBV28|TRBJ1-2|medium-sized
CASSLTLTGSGGYTF
TGTGCCAGCAGCTTAACTCTGACAGGGAGCGGCGGCTACACCTTC
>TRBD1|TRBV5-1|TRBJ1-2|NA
CASSWTGEESYGYTF
TGCGCCAGCAGCTGGACAGGGGAAGAAAGCTATGGCTACACCTTC
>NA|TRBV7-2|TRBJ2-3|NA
CASSLDQGSDTQYF
TGTGCCAGCAGCTTAGACCAGGGGTCGGATACGCAGTATTTT
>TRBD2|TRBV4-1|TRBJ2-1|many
CASSPGLAQRNEQFF
TGCGCCAGCAGCCCCGGACTAGCGCAACGCAATGAGCAGTTCTTC
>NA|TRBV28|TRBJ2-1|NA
CASSDLLSYNEQFF
TGTGCCAGCAGTGACCTGCTCTCCTACAATGAGCAGTTCTTC
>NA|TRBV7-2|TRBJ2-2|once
CASRPGLRNVGELFF
TGTGCCAGCAGGCCGGGACTGAGGAACGTCGGGGAGCTGTTTTTT
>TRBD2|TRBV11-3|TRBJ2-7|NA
CASKRASGTYEQYF
TGTGCCAGCAAGCGGGCTAGCGGGACCTACGAGCAGTACTTC
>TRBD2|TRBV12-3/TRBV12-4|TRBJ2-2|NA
CASSLGSGSLGTGELFF
TGTGCCAGCAGTTTAGGAAGCGGGAGTTTAGGGACCGGGGAGCTGTTTTTT
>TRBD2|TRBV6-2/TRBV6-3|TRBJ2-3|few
CASTDQREGHNTQYF
TGTGCCAGCACAGATCAGCGGGAGGGCCACAATACGCAGTATTTT
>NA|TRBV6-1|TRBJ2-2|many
CASRDANTGELFF
TGTGCCAGCAGGGACGCGAACACCGGGGAGCTGTTTTTT
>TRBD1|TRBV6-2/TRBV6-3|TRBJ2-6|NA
CASSYGTGGAGADVLTF
TGTGCCAGCAGTTACGGGACAGGGGGCGCTGGGGCCGACGTCCTGACTTTC
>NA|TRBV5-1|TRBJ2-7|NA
CASSLGEVLHEQYF
TGCGCCAGCAGCTTGGGGGAGGTTCTCCACGAGCAGTACTTC
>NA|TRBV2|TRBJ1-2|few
CASSERDGGYGYTF
TGTGCCAGCAGTGAACGGGACGGGGGATATGGCTACACCTTC
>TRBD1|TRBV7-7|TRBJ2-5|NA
CASSLARGLSETQYF
TGTGCTAGCAGCTTGGCCAGGGGGCTTTCAGAGACCCAGTACTTC
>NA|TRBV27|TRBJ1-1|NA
CASSENGRNTEAFF
TGTGCCAGCAGTGAAAACGGGAGGAACACTGAAGCTTTCTTT
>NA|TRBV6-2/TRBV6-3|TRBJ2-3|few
CASRRGPRDTQYF
TGTGCCAGCAGGAGGGGTCCAAGGGATACGCAGTATTTT
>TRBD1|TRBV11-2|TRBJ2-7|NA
CASSLDRSGGMHEQYF
TGTGCCAGCAGCTTAGATCGGTCAGGGGGCATGCACGAGCAGTACTTC
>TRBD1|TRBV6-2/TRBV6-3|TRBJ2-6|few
CASRSGGQGAFGANVLTF
TGTGCCAGCAGGTCAGGGGGACAGGGGGCCTTTGGGGCCAACGTCCTGACTTTC
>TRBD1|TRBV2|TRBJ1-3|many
CASRNPGQHSGNTIYF
TGTGCCAGCAGAAACCCGGGACAGCACTCTGGAAACACCATATATTTT
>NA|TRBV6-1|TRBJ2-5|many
CASTSWDGRQETQYF
TGTGCCAGCACCTCCTGGGACGGCCGTCAAGAGACCCAGTACTTC
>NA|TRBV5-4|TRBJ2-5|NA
CASSLNLQETQYF
TGTGCCAGCAGCTTGAACTTACAAGAGACCCAGTACTTC
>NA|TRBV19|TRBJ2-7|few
CASAGSLHGEQYF
TGTGCCAGTGCGGGGAGTCTTCATGGAGAGCAGTACTTC
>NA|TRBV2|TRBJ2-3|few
CASSEGKLDTQYF
TGTGCCAGCAGTGAAGGAAAGCTGGATACGCAGTATTTT
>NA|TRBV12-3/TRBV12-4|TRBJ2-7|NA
CASSLAGASDEQYF
TGTGCCAGCAGTTTAGCAGGGGCGAGCGACGAGCAGTACTTC
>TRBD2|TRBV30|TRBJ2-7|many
CAWNSGTASYEQYF
TGTGCCTGGAATAGCGGGACCGCCTCCTACGAGCAGTACTTC
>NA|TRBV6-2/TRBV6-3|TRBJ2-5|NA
CASSYRTTLQDTQYF
TGTGCCAGCAGTTACAGGACTACCCTCCAAGACACCCAGTACTTC
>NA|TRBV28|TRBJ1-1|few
CATRFYRTEAFF
TGTGCCACCCGTTTTTACAGGACTGAAGCTTTCTTT
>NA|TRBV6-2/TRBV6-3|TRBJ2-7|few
CASTLTSGSSYEQYF
TGTGCCAGCACCCTTACGTCCGGGAGCTCCTACGAGCAGTACTTC
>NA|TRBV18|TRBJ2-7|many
CASSPSKSRNYEQYF
TGTGCCAGCTCACCCTCGAAAAGCCGAAATTACGAGCAGTACTTC
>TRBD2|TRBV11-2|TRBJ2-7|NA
CASSFGTSQQYF
TGTGCCAGCAGCTTTGGGACTAGTCAGCAGTACTTC
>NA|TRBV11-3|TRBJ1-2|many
CASSSSLRVNYGYTF
TGTGCCAGCAGCTCGAGCCTCAGGGTCAACTATGGCTACACCTTC
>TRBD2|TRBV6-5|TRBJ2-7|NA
CASSYSTSGFTYEQYF
TGTGCCAGCAGTTACTCGACTAGCGGGTTCACCTACGAGCAGTACTTC
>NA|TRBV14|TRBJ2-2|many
CASSQVFSGGELFF
TGTGCCAGCAGCCAAGTTTTCTCCGGCGGGGAGCTGTTTTTT
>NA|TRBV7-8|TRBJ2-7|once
CASSPKRLGIALTYEQYF
TGTGCCAGCAGCCCAAAGAGGTTGGGTATTGCCCTAACCTACGAGCAGTACTTC